The present T cell receptor (beta chain) was sequenced within a study of radiation and T cells in renal cell carcinoma. Findings of the study overall: Top tumor clonotypes rose in blood 2 weeks post-radiation, then contracted.

The table came from immunoSEQ multiplex PCR; TCRdb's copy has only in-frame clones and leaves some out. Here the sample spans 150,000 to 200,000 clones, about 88% being singletons. In the case of this clone: Antigen specificity is unknown.

Time point indicated: blood 4 weeks post-SBRT, at nephrectomy. Treatment noted: 15 Gy SBRT to primary tumor, nephrectomy 4 weeks later. Nephrectomy followed 15 Gy stereotactic body radiation by 4 weeks. Radiation-treated patients gave blood at baseline, week 2 and week 4. The CDR3 extends over 16 amino acids. CDR1 and CDR2 from the germline V gene are SGHNT and YENEEA. After removal of 4 bases from V and 6 bases from J, the junction contained 7 bases not matched to a gene. The gene calls are TRBV11-3 and TRBJ2-1, with 12 bases fitting TRBD2. Sequenced here: blood, sampled from a patient whose treatment included radiotherapy and nephrectomy. The sequence was obtained from a woman aged 45 to 65 with renal cell carcinoma. The CDR3 spells CASSSRGTSGFNEQFF. The CDR3 DNA reads as TGTGCCAGCAGCTCTCGGGGGACTAGCGGGTTCAATGAGCAGTTCTTC.